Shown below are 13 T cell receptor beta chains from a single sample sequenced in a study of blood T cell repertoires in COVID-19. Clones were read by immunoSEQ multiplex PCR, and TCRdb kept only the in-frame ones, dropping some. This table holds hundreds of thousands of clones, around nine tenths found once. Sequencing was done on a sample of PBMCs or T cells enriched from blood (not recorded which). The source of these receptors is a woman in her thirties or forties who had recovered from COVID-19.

The CDR3 DNA sequence: TGCAGCGTAGACGACAGTGCCTACGAGCAGTACTTC. Translating it yields CSVDDSAYEQYF. The chain uses TRBV29-1 and TRBJ2-7, with a possible D match to TRBD1 (5 bases). Germline V gives CDR1 SQVTM, CDR2 ANQGSEA. The CDR3 totals 12 residues. Trimming shortened V by 6 bases and J by 2 bases, and 11 bases separated the two germline ends.

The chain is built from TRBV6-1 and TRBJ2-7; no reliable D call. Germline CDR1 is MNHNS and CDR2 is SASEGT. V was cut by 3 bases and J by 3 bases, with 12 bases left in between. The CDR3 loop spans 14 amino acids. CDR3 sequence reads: CASSEGNRDYEQYF. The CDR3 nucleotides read TGTGCCAGCAGTGAGGGCAACAGAGACTACGAGCAGTACTTC.

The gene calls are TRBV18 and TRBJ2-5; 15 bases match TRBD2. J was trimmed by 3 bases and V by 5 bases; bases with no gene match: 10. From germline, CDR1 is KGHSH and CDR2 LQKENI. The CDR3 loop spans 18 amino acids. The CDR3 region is CASSASPGLAGGKETQYF. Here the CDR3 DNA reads TGTGCCAGCTCAGCCTCCCCGGGACTAGCGGGGGGTAAAGAGACCCAGTACTTC.

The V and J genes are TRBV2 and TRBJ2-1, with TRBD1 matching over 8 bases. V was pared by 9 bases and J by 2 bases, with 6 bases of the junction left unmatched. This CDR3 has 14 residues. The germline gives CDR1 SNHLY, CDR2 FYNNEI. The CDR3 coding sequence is TGTGCCAGTAGTCCGGGACAGGCCTACAATGAGCAGTTCTTC. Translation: CASSPGQAYNEQFF.

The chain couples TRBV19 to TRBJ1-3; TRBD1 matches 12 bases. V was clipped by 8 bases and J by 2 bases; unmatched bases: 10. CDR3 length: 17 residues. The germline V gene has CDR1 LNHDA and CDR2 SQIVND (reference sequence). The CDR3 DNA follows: TGTGCCAGTTCCGGGACAGGGGGCGAATCTCCTGGAAACACCATATATTTT. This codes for CASSGTGGESPGNTIYF.

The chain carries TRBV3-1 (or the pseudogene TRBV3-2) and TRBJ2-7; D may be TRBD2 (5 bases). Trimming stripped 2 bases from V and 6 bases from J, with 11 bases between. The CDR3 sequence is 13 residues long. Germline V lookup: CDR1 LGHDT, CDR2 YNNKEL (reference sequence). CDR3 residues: CASSQSGSGEQYF. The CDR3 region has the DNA TGTGCCAGCAGCCAAAGTGGGAGCGGCGAGCAGTACTTC.

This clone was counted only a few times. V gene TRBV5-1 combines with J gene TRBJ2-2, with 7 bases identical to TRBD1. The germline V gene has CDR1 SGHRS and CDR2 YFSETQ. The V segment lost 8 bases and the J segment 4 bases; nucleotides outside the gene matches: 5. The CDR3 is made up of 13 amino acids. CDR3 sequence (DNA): TGCGCCAGTCGTACAGGGGCCACCGGGGAGCTGTTTTTT. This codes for CASRTGATGELFF.

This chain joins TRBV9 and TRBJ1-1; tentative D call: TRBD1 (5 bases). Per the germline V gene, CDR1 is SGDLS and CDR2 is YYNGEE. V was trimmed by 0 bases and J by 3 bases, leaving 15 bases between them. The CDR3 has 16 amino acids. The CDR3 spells CASSVGSTPRDTEAFF. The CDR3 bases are TGTGCCAGCAGCGTAGGGTCCACCCCCAGGGACACTGAAGCTTTCTTT.

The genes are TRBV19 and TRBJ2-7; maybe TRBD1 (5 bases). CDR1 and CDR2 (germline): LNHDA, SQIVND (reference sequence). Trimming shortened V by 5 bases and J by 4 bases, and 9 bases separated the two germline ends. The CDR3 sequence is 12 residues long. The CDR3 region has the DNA TGTGCCAGTAGTCAGGACAAATACGAGCAGTACTTC. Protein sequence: CASSQDKYEQYF.

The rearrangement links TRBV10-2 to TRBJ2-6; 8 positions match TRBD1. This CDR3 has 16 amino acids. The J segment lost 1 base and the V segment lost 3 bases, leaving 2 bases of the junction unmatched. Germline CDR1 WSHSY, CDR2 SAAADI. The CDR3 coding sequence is TGCGCCAGCAGTGATCAGGGGGCTTCTGGGGCCAACGTCCTGACTTTC. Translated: CASSDQGASGANVLTF.

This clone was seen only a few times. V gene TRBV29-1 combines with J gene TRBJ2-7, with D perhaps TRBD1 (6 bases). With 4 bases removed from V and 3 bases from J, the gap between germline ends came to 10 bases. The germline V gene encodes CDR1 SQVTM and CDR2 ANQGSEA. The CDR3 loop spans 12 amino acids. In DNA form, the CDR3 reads TGCAGCGTTGTGGTGACAGGCTACGAGCAGTACTTC. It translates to CSVVVTGYEQYF.

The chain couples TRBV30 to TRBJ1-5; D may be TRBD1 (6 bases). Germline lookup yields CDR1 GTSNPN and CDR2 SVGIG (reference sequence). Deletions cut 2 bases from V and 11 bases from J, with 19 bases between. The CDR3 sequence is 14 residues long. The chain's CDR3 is CAWSRSGVLETQHF. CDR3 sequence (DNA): TGTGCCTGGAGTCGGTCAGGGGTTTTAGAGACCCAGCATTTT.

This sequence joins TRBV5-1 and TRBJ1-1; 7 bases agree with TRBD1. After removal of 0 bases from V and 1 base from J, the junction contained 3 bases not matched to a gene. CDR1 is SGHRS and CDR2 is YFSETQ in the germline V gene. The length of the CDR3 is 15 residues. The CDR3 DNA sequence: TGCGCCAGCAGCTTGGACGACAGGGCGAACACTGAAGCTTTCTTT. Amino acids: CASSLDDRANTEAFF.